The 2 T cell receptor beta chains below were found in one sample sequenced in a study of regulatory T cells in long-lasting Graves disease. Specified time point: newly diagnosed GD, antithyroid drugs for less than 3 months. With RNA extracted from PBMCs as input, the TCR library was made. Libraries of TCR beta came from iRepertoire HTBI primers plus Arm-PCR of CDR3 regions. TCRdb redid the calling of the multiplex PCR reads with MiXCR, one entry per CDR3 protein. Among about 620,000 distinct CDR3 sequences listed, under 20% were seen once. These same records also appear under a second study, on T cells in Graves' hyperthyroidism and ophthalmopathy.

The sample consisted of peripheral blood mononuclear cells (PBMCs), taken at new diagnosis, from a patient treated with antithyroid drugs. These receptors were collected from a woman aged 30 to 39 with Graves disease.

This clonotype was counted only a few times. The chain combines TRBV27 with TRBJ1-2, with D possibly matching TRBD1 (5 bases). Trimming cost V 0 bases and J 5 bases, with 13 bases left between them. This CDR3 region has 15 residues. Per germline, CDR1 MNHEY and CDR2 SMNVEV (reference sequence). Here the CDR3 reads CASSLSGTPVYGYTF. The CDR3 nucleotides are TGTGCCAGCAGTTTATCCGGGACCCCCGTGTATGGCTACACCTTC.

This clonotype has a handful of counts. This chain uses TRBV25-1 with TRBJ2-7; D is undetermined. Between the trimmed V and J ends, which lost 4 bases and 5 bases, there was a span of 9 bases. From germline, CDR1 is MGHDK and CDR2 SYGVNS. This CDR3 spans 12 amino acids. CDR3 residues: CASSGTIHEQYF. CDR3 DNA: TGTGCCAGCAGTGGGACGATCCACGAGCAGTACTTC.